This T cell receptor beta chain was documented in a study of OX40 agonist ivuxolimab in advanced cancers. Whole-study results and caveats: Among the nonresponders, some also had low normalized T-cell clonal expansion.

About this clone itself: Its antigen is currently unknown.

Profiled with immunoSEQ multiplex PCR; TCRdb holds only in-frame clones, not every one. The sample holds about 76,000 clones; roughly 85% are singletons and the top ten take roughly 0.66%. The CDR3 extends over 14 amino acids. Germline assignment: CDR1 SGHTA and CDR2 FQGNSA. V shed 5 bases and J shed 7 bases, with 17 bases lying between them. Patients who had autoimmune disease history or got systemic immunosuppression were left out. The clonotype originates from an adult with an advanced solid tumor such as melanoma, head and neck, liver or kidney cancer. The source was CD4+ or CD8+ T cells sorted from blood, collected in a trial of the OX40 agonist ivuxolimab. This sequence joins TRBV7-2 and TRBJ1-2, with unresolved D. The CDR3 loop is CASSVEERRAGYTF. CDR3 sequence (DNA): TGTGCCAGCAGCGTAGAGGAGAGGAGGGCTGGCTACACCTTC.